This T cell receptor (beta chain) appears in the sequencing data of a study of radiotherapy plus CTLA-4 blockade in lung cancer. The study, taken as a whole, reports: How blood T cell clones changed early, along with interferon-beta, reportedly forecast response best.

In regard to this clone: Its target is not known.

The protocol was immunoSEQ multiplex PCR, while the TCRdb copy is restricted to in-frame clones and leaves out a portion. The table has around 65,000 clones, about 72% seen once. The starting material was peripheral blood, obtained from a patient treated with radiotherapy plus ipilimumab. This TCR was sampled from a human donor with non-small cell lung cancer who had a complete response to radiotherapy plus ipilimumab.

This chain's CDR3 is CASSTRTGGNYGYTF. The CDR3 nucleotides read TGTGCCAGTAGTACCAGGACAGGGGGGAACTATGGCTACACCTTC. V usage is TRBV19 and J usage is TRBJ1-2; 10 bases map to TRBD1. Germline assignment: CDR1 LNHDA and CDR2 SQIVND (reference sequence). The CDR3 sequence is 15 residues long. The V gene end was trimmed by 4 bases and the J gene end by 2 bases; junction bases not matched to a gene: 4.